Following are 24 T cell receptor beta chains from one sample sequenced in a study of OX40 agonist ivuxolimab in advanced cancers. Some clones are missing from TCRdb's copy, which holds only in-frame ones; the method was immunoSEQ multiplex PCR. The data hold around 53,000 clones, with around 85% observed a single time. Sequencing used CD4+ or CD8+ T cells sorted from blood, obtained in a trial of the OX40 agonist ivuxolimab. Receptor source: an adult with an advanced solid tumor such as melanoma, head and neck, liver or kidney cancer.

The chain recombines TRBV27 with TRBJ1-2; 8 nucleotides match TRBD1. CDR1 and CDR2 (germline): MNHEY, SMNVEV (reference sequence). The CDR3 spans 15 residues. The V gene end was trimmed by 5 bases and the J gene end by 5 bases; junction bases not matched to a gene: 10. In DNA form, the CDR3 reads TGTGCCAGCAGTCTCAGTCGGACAGGGAGGTATGGCTACACCTTC. It specifies CASSLSRTGRYGYTF.

This chain uses TRBV5-1 with TRBJ2-1; D remains ambiguous. V shed 5 bases and J shed 2 bases, with 14 bases lying between them. Germline V lookup: CDR1 SGHRS, CDR2 YFSETQ. The CDR3 consists of 15 residues. The CDR3: CASSTLDSTYNEQFF. CDR3 nucleotides: TGCGCCAGCAGTACGCTGGATAGCACCTACAATGAGCAGTTCTTC.

The genes are TRBV28 and TRBJ1-2, with a weak D call TRBD1 (5 bases). The V end lost 7 bases, the J end lost 3 bases, and 12 bases lay between the germline ends. This CDR3 has 13 residues. Germline V gene data show CDR1 as MDHEN and CDR2 as SYDVKM. CDR3 in DNA: TGTGCCAGCATCTCGGGGGGGGACTATGGCTACACCTTC. Translating gives CASISGGDYGYTF.

V and J are TRBV9 and TRBJ1-4; D ambiguous. Trimming cost V 1 base and J 8 bases, with 9 bases left between them. This CDR3 comprises 13 residues. The germline V gene has CDR1 SGDLS and CDR2 YYNGEE. The CDR3 sequence is CASSVSSEEKLFF. CDR3 sequence (DNA): TGTGCCAGCAGCGTATCGTCGGAGGAAAAACTGTTTTTT.

The V call is TRBV18, the J call TRBJ1-4, with D tentatively TRBD1 (6 bases). From germline, CDR1 is KGHSH and CDR2 LQKENI. Trimming took 6 bases from V and 7 from J, leaving 12 bases between them. CDR3 length equals 13 residues. CDR3 coding DNA: TGTGCCAGCTCCCACGCGGGGGCTGAAAAACTGTTTTTT. This codes for CASSHAGAEKLFF.

In DNA form, the CDR3 reads TGTGCCAGCAGCTTAGACCAGGGGGCGCCTGAAGCTTTCTTT. Translated, it gives CASSLDQGAPEAFF. The chain couples TRBV11-2 to TRBJ1-1; 8 nucleotides match TRBD1. The germline V gene encodes CDR1 SGHAT and CDR2 FQNNGV. The CDR3 is 14 amino acids. V was pared by 0 bases and J by 6 bases, with 3 bases of the junction left unmatched. Drawing the rest from reference TRBV11-2 and TRBJ1-1, the complete variable domain is EAGVAQSPRYKIIEKRQSVAFWCNPISGHATLYWYQQILGQGPKLLIQFQNNGVVDDSQLPKDRFSAERLKGVDSTLKIQPAKLEDSAVYLCASSLDQGAPEAFFGQGTRLTVV.

This clone has just a few counts. The chain couples TRBV12-2 to TRBJ1-1; the table calls TRBD1, which could not be checked here. TRBV12-2 is classified as a pseudogene. The CDR3 runs 17 residues. Here the CDR3 reads CASRLATSYTGSTEAFF. The CDR3 DNA reads as TGTGCAAGTCGCTTAGCGACCTCCTATACAGGGAGCACTGAAGCTTTCTTT.

Comment on this clone: Its ends do not fully match the called genes, so a read error is possible. V usage is TRBV4-1 and J usage is TRBJ2-3; maybe TRBD2 (7 bases). Germline V gene sequence: CDR1 MGHRA, CDR2 YSYEKL. This CDR3 is built from 18 residues. Written as DNA, the CDR3 is TGCGCCAGCAGCCAAGATCCGGGGGGCTTACTGGGCACAGATACGCGGTATTTT. This sequence encodes CASSQDPGGLLGTDTRYF.

A single count supports this clone. The chain couples TRBV30 to TRBJ1-3, with D unresolved. Germline V CDR1 and CDR2: GTSNPN, SVGIG (reference sequence). The CDR3 length is 15 residues. Trimming pared 0 bases from V and 0 bases from J, leaving 9 bases between. The CDR3 DNA follows: TGTGCCTGGAGTGTATCCAGAGTCTCTGGAAACACCATATATTTT. Translation: CAWSVSRVSGNTIYF. The whole variable domain, filled in from reference TRBV30 and TRBJ1-3, reads SQTIHQWPATLVQPVGSPLSLECTVEGTSNPNLYWYRQAAGRGLQLLFYSVGIGQISSEVPQNLSASRPQDRQFILSSKKLLLSDSGFYLCAWSVSRVSGNTIYFGEGSWLTVV.

V and J are TRBV7-2 and TRBJ2-5, with unresolved D. CDR3 size: 14 residues. CDR1 is SGHTA, CDR2 FQGNSA, per germline. Deletions cut 1 base from V and 5 bases from J, with 11 bases between. The CDR3 protein is CASSLGALVETQYF. Written as DNA, the CDR3 is TGTGCCAGCAGCTTAGGAGCTCTGGTGGAGACCCAGTACTTC.

The chain uses TRBV7-3 and TRBJ1-5; no clear D gene. The CDR3 contains 13 residues. V was trimmed by 1 base and J by 5 bases, leaving 6 bases between them. Germline V gene sequence: CDR1 SGHTA, CDR2 FQGTGA. The DNA of the CDR3 is TGTGCCAGCAGCTTAAGCAGTGATCAGCCCCAGCATTTT. This sequence encodes CASSLSSDQPQHF.

The J gene is TRBJ2-4, the V gene TRBV5-1, with TRBD2 as a possible D gene (6 bases). CDR1 is SGHRS and CDR2 is YFSETQ in the germline V gene. There are 12 residues in the CDR3. Trimming left V 4 bases short and J 12 bases short, with 14 bases between. CDR3 in DNA: TGCGCCAGCAGCCCGGAGGGGAACGATCAGTACTTC. This codes for CASSPEGNDQYF.

The chain is built from TRBV2 and TRBJ1-5; D unresolved. Germline-derived CDR1 and CDR2 are SNHLY and FYNNEI. The V gene lost 7 bases and the J gene lost 4 bases, with 17 bases spanning the gap. The CDR3 is 15 residues long. The DNA for the CDR3 is TGTGCCAGCAACACCGGGATAAATCCGAATCAGCCCCAGCATTTT. It codes for CASNTGINPNQPQHF.

This chain uses TRBV30 with TRBJ1-1; a weak D match, TRBD1 (5 bases). V dropped 0 bases and J dropped 2 bases, with 19 bases sitting between them. The CDR3 contains 17 residues. From germline, CDR1 is GTSNPN and CDR2 SVGIG (reference sequence). CDR3 loop: CAWSVGLGVGSNTEAFF. DNA of the CDR3: TGTGCCTGGAGTGTAGGTTTGGGGGTAGGGAGCAACACTGAAGCTTTCTTT.

This clone was seen once. The rearrangement uses TRBV5-4 and TRBJ2-2, with 10 positions matching TRBD2. Germline V lookup: CDR1 SGHNT, CDR2 YYREEE (reference sequence). The CDR3 covers 18 residues. V shed 3 bases and J 4 bases; nucleotides not matched to a gene: 12. The CDR3 nucleotides are TGTGCCAGCAGCTCAAGCGGGGGGGGTTTGCTCCTCACCGGGGAGCTGTTTTTT. As protein: CASSSSGGGLLLTGELFF.

The J gene is TRBJ2-7, the V gene TRBV25-1, with 7 bases matching TRBD1. The trim removed 6 bases at V and 3 bases at J, leaving 11 bases unmatched. Per the germline V gene, CDR1 is MGHDK and CDR2 is SYGVNS. This CDR3 comprises 15 residues. In DNA form, the CDR3 reads TGTGCCAGCAGGGGCCCTGGACAGGAACTCTACGAGCAGTACTTC. Its protein is CASRGPGQELYEQYF.

This chain links TRBV4-1 with TRBJ1-1; TRBD1 matches at 8 bases. V was clipped by 1 base and J by 4 bases; unmatched bases: 5. This CDR3 has 15 amino acids. Germline V CDR1 and CDR2: MGHRA, YSYEKL. CDR3 DNA sequence: TGCGCCAGCAGCCAAGGACGGACAGGGCTCACTGAAGCTTTCTTT. The encoded protein is CASSQGRTGLTEAFF.

The chain couples TRBV30 to TRBJ1-2; possible D gene TRBD1, 5 bases. Trimming cost V 3 bases and J 4 bases, with 18 bases left between them. Germline CDR1 reads GTSNPN; CDR2 reads SVGIG (reference sequence). The CDR3 covers 15 residues. The CDR3 reads CAWRHKTGRGYGYTF. The CDR3 DNA follows: TGTGCCTGGAGACATAAAACGGGACGCGGCTATGGCTACACCTTC.

The chain uses TRBV27 and TRBJ2-3, with D perhaps given as TRBD1 or TRBD2 (5 bases each). Germline assignment: CDR1 MNHEY and CDR2 SMNVEV (reference sequence). The CDR3 runs to 13 residues. Trimming took off 5 bases at V and 9 bases at J, with 15 bases between the two ends. DNA of the CDR3: TGTGCCAGCAGTCCCGGGGCTAGCCTAACGCAGTATTTT. It encodes CASSPGASLTQYF.

The chain is built from TRBV27 and TRBJ1-4; D is ambiguous. The germline V and J ends were trimmed by 1 base and 5 bases, with 8 bases remaining between them. The germline CDR1 and CDR2 sequences are MNHEY and SMNVEV (reference sequence). The CDR3 totals 14 residues. The chain's CDR3 is CASSLLSMNEKLFF. The CDR3 bases are TGTGCCAGCAGTTTATTATCGATGAATGAAAAACTGTTTTTT.

This rearrangement joins TRBV6-5 to TRBJ1-2; D might be TRBD1 (5 bases). Trimming left V 2 bases short and J 1 base short, with 8 bases between. Germline CDR1 and CDR2: MNHEY and SVGAGI. The CDR3 spans 14 residues. The CDR3 sequence: CASSYDRDNYGYTF. The CDR3 DNA is TGTGCCAGCAGTTACGACAGAGATAACTATGGCTACACCTTC.

The genes are TRBV6-1 and TRBJ2-3; no clear D gene. This CDR3 is built from 13 residues. The V gene lost 2 bases and the J gene lost 9 bases, with 12 bases spanning the gap. CDR1 and CDR2 (germline): MNHNS, SASEGT. The CDR3 spells CASSERSPGTQYF. CDR3 in DNA: TGTGCCAGCAGTGAACGTAGTCCCGGGACGCAGTATTTT.

This chain links TRBV5-8 with TRBJ1-5; D might be TRBD1 (5 bases). The CDR3 has 16 amino acids. Trimming removed 8 bases at V and 7 bases at J, with 25 bases between. Germline loops: CDR1 SGHTS, CDR2 YDEGEE. CDR3 residues: CASKFGLGVGIQPQHF. The CDR3 region has the DNA TGTGCCAGTAAGTTCGGTCTGGGGGTGGGGATCCAGCCCCAGCATTTT.

V usage is TRBV6-6 and J usage is TRBJ1-5; D gene ambiguous. The germline V gene encodes CDR1 MNHNY and CDR2 SVGAGI (reference sequence). This CDR3 comprises 14 residues. V gave up 8 bases and J gave up 0 bases, with 11 bases separating them. The CDR3 nucleotides read TGTGCCAGCCGGTCTACATATAGCAATCAGCCCCAGCATTTT. It encodes CASRSTYSNQPQHF.